The T cell receptor beta chain described here comes from a study of shared clonotypes between healthy human individuals. Study findings and constraints: Rarefaction demonstrated incomplete sorted-subset sequencing despite large depth.

Participating donors were healthy, HIV-negative adults free of recent acute infections or vaccinations. Caucasian adults residing in Nashville, Tennessee made up all the donors. Partitioning of CD4+ cells yielded a CD45RA+ naive subset and a CD45RA-negative memory subset. A remark on this clone: Its antigen is not identified.

Germline V gene sequence: CDR1 MNHEY, CDR2 SVGAGI. The germline V and J ends were trimmed by 4 bases and 0 bases, with 12 bases remaining between them. The length of the CDR3 is 15 residues. Profiled with immunoSEQ multiplex PCR; TCRdb holds only in-frame clones, not every one. Here the sample spans a few million clones, 80% to 95% being singletons. Sequenced: naive CD4+ T cells from PBMCs. Subset meaning: CD45RA+ positively selected. The TCR was taken from a young man in good health. Some clones in this sample may be carry-over from other donors' samples. The chain combines TRBV6-5 with TRBJ1-2; D ambiguous. CDR3 residues: CASSSRTVANYGYTF. The DNA for the CDR3 is TGTGCCAGCAGTTCCCGGACGGTTGCTAACTATGGCTACACCTTC.